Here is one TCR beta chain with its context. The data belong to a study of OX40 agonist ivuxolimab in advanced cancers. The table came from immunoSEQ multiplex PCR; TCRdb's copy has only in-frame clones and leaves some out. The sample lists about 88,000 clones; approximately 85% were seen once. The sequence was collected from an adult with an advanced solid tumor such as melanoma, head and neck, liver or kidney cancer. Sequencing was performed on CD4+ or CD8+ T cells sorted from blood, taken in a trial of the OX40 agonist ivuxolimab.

This CDR3 reads CASSQSGGPPYEQYF. The CDR3 DNA sequence: TGCGCCAGCAGCCAGTCTGGAGGGCCACCCTACGAGCAGTACTTC. The chain employs TRBV4-1 and TRBJ2-7, with D possibly matching TRBD2 (6 bases). Trimming removed 3 bases at V and 2 bases at J, with 14 bases between. The CDR3 covers 15 residues. The germline gives CDR1 MGHRA, CDR2 YSYEKL.